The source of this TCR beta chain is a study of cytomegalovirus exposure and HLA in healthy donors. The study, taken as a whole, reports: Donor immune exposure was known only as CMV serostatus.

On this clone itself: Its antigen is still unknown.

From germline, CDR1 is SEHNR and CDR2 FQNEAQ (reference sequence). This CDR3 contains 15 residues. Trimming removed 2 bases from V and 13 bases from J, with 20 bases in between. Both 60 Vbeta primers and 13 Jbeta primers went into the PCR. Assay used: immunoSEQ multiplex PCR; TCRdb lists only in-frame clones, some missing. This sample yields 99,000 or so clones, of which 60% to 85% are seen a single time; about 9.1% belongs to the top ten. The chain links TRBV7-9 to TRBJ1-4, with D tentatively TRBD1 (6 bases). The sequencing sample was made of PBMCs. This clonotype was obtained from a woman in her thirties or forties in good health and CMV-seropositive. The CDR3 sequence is CASSLISPGRGLLFF. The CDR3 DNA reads TGTGCCAGCAGCTTAATCTCTCCGGGCAGGGGTTTACTGTTTTTT.